One TCR beta chain is described in this entry. The antigen is unknown. Documented time point: blood 4 weeks post-SBRT, at nephrectomy. Treatment denoted: 15 Gy SBRT to primary tumor, nephrectomy 4 weeks later. Blood was sampled at baseline, 2 weeks and 4 weeks after SBRT. This renal cell carcinoma was of the clear cell type. These data originate in a study of radiation and T cells in renal cell carcinoma. Findings and caveats of the study: Pretreatment tumor biopsies were lacking, so baseline clonotypes are unknown.

Data came from immunoSEQ multiplex PCR; TCRdb stores just in-frame clones and leaves some out. The sample holds approximately 170,000 clones, 88% seen once. V was shortened by 4 bases and J by 6 bases, with 17 bases between the two germline ends. This CDR3 comprises 15 residues. Per the germline V gene, CDR1 is SGHRS and CDR2 is YFSETQ. The chain combines TRBV5-1 with TRBJ2-1, with D perhaps matching TRBD2 (5 bases). The sequencing here drew on blood, taken from a patient whose treatment included radiotherapy and nephrectomy. This TCR came from a woman between 45 and 65 years old with renal cell carcinoma. Here the CDR3 reads CASSPAPGLVNEQFF. The CDR3 coding sequence is TGCGCCAGCAGCCCGGCCCCGGGATTGGTCAATGAGCAGTTCTTC.